These T cell receptor beta chains were read from a single sample in a study of blood T cell repertoires in COVID-19. Here immunoSEQ multiplex PCR was the method, and the copy in TCRdb shows in-frame clones only, minus some. The sample carries 200,000 or so clones, about 89% recorded once. Material for sequencing was peripheral blood. These receptors all come from a man aged 55 to 69 who had recovered from COVID-19. CDR3s include the opening cysteine and the closing phenylalanine or tryptophan.

TRBJ1-1,TRBV7-2,CASSFTTGIGTEAFF
TRBJ2-4,TRBV5-4,CASSPSGTAKNIQYF
TRBJ2-1,TRBV11-1,CASSTTRLGEQFF
TRBJ1-5,TRBV24-1,CATSEHRTNNQPQHF
TRBJ1-4,TRBV4-1,CASSPVTGAAVFNEKLFF
TRBJ1-1,TRBV27,CASSSLGQGAQAFF
TRBJ2-5,TRBV5-1,CASSLEGTSGETQYF
TRBJ1-1,TRBV5-1,CASRPDTGANTEAFF
TRBJ1-2,TRBV5-4,CASSRQGDYGYTF
TRBJ2-1,TRBV3-1/TRBV3-2,CASSQGLAGVGNEQFF
TRBJ2-1,TRBV12-3/TRBV12-4,CASSLDRGQQFF
TRBJ2-7,TRBV11-3,CASSLPLAPLGGYYEQYF
TRBJ1-5,TRBV18,CASSPDRGSNQPQHF
TRBJ2-3,TRBV5-1,CASSQAGGSPDTQYF
TRBJ1-4,TRBV19,CASSTRQGVSLLFF
TRBJ1-2,TRBV9,CASSPLSNYGYTF
TRBJ2-3,TRBV6-1,CASSEGLSTDTQYF
TRBJ2-7,TRBV6-5,CASSNPTSVYEQYF
TRBJ2-1,TRBV14,CASSRGLAGGTYNEQFF
TRBJ1-1,TRBV6-5,CASSFGMTGHTEAFF
TRBJ1-1,TRBV6-1,CASSEGGGSRTEAFF
TRBJ1-6,TRBV7-2,CASSLDRGRGSPLHF
TRBJ2-7,TRBV27,CASSGGTTSYYEQYF
TRBJ2-7,TRBV27,CASNPRGQGDDEQYF
TRBJ1-1,TRBV3-1/TRBV3-2,CASSHFANRGYNTEAFF
TRBJ2-7,TRBV2,CASTPRDRATQPLDEQYF
TRBJ2-6,TRBV19,CASSIGRGRARSGANVLTF
TRBJ2-3,TRBV10-2,CASSPPGLRGVDTQYF
TRBJ2-3,TRBV7-3,CASSSDPGGAGADTQYF
TRBJ1-2,TRBV7-2,CASSFTPGPGYTF
TRBJ1-6,TRBV7-2,CASSPNSGDNSPLHF
TRBJ2-1,TRBV10-3,CAISEKEGTVKSSEQFF
TRBJ2-1,TRBV5-4,CASRGGGGMYNEQFF
TRBJ2-2,TRBV19,CASRGQGGGTGELFF
TRBJ2-1,TRBV6-5,CASSSGDTSYNEQFF
TRBJ1-2,TRBV5-1,CASSWGQTGPGNNGYTF
TRBJ2-1,TRBV11-3,CASSSGLAHEQFF
TRBJ1-6,TRBV5-1,CASSLGQAGVSSYNSPLHF
TRBJ1-5,TRBV3-1/TRBV3-2,CASSQDLGGIGNQPQHF
TRBJ2-7,TRBV5-1,CASSLEQPYEQYF
TRBJ2-1,TRBV5-1,CASSLRVETYNEQFF
TRBJ2-2,TRBV7-9,CASGTSGGTGELFF
TRBJ2-3,TRBV7-6,CASSFPSGGYTDTQYF
TRBJ2-7,TRBV15,CATSREYYEQYF
TRBJ2-2,TRBV4-3,CASSQERQRNTGELFF
TRBJ2-5,TRBV5-1,CASSLMPAGGQETQYF
TRBJ1-5,TRBV10-3,CAISEGVGGFNNQPQHF
TRBJ2-7,TRBV10-3,CAISRTGTQPYEQYF
TRBJ2-1,TRBV9,CASSVDQREGYNEQFF
TRBJ2-3,TRBV5-1,CASSPRTGGPTDTQYF
TRBJ2-7,TRBV7-9,CASSLEVGLTGSSYEQYF